This T cell receptor (beta chain) was documented in a study of T cell changes during pregnancy in multiple sclerosis. The germline V gene has CDR1 SGHTA and CDR2 FQGTGA. The CDR3 has 13 amino acids. V was trimmed by 2 bases and J by 4 bases, leaving 8 bases between them. Libraries were prepared by immunoSEQ multiplex PCR; TCRdb keeps only in-frame clonotypes and omits some of them. The sample lists about 110,000 clones; roughly 92% were seen once. This clonotype originated in a female donor with multiple sclerosis, enrolled in a pregnancy study. Sequencing used peripheral blood, obtained in the third trimester of pregnancy. This chain connects TRBV7-3 to TRBJ1-1, with D uncertain. In DNA form, the CDR3 reads TGTGCCAGCAGCTTACAGGAAGGCACTGAAGCTTTCTTT. Its translation is CASSLQEGTEAFF. Variable domain in full (rest from reference TRBV7-3 and TRBJ1-1): GAGVSQTPSNKVTEKGKYVELRCDPISGHTALYWYRQSLGQGPEFLIYFQGTGAADDSGLPNDRFFAVRPEGSVSTLKIQRTERGDSAVYLCASSLQEGTEAFFGQGTRLTVV.